Listed here are 18 T cell receptor beta chains from one sample, sequenced in a study of shared clonotypes between healthy human individuals. Assay used: immunoSEQ multiplex PCR; TCRdb lists only in-frame clones, some missing. The sample contains around 500,000 clones, about 85% of which appear only once. Sequencing was performed on PBMCs. The receptors were sampled from a woman aged 40 to 50 in good health. Some clones in this sample may be carry-over from other donors' samples.

The chain is built from TRBV9 and TRBJ2-7; D perhaps matches TRBD1 (5 bases). This CDR3 contains 14 residues. The V gene lost 3 bases and the J gene lost 6 bases, with 16 bases spanning the gap. CDR1 is SGDLS and CDR2 is YYNGEE in the germline V gene. The CDR3 nucleotides are TGTGCCAGCAGCGGGGGCCCATGGAGTACCGAGCAGTACTTC. As protein: CASSGGPWSTEQYF.

This chain links TRBV28 with TRBJ2-5, with 10 bases matching TRBD1. Trimming removed 7 bases from V and 6 bases from J; junction bases left unmatched: 11. Per germline, CDR1 MDHEN and CDR2 SYDVKM. The CDR3 covers 15 residues. The CDR3 sequence: CASTLTGTGVKTQYF. The CDR3, as DNA: TGTGCCAGCACCCTGACCGGGACAGGGGTGAAGACCCAGTACTTC.

Remarks on this clone: This probably arose from a read error, given a far larger clone one base away. At the DNA level, this CDR3 is encoded by other sequences in the same sample as well. The CDR3 spells CASSRGLADYQETQYF. The CDR3 nucleotides read TGTGCCAGCAGCCGTGGACTAGCTGACTACCAAGAGACCCAGTACTTC. This chain joins TRBV7-9 and TRBJ2-5; 8 nucleotides match TRBD2. J was trimmed by 0 bases and V by 5 bases; bases with no gene match: 8. The CDR3 has 16 residues. CDR1 is SEHNR, CDR2 FQNEAQ, per germline (reference sequence). Using reference TRBV7-9 and TRBJ2-5 for the parts outside the CDR3, the full variable domain is DTGVSQNPRHKITKRGQNVTFRCDPISEHNRLYWYRQTLGQGPEFLTYFQNEAQLEKSRLLSDRFSAERPKGSFSTLEIQRTEQGDSAMYLCASSRGLADYQETQYFGPGTRLLVL.

To note about this clone: This is likely an artifact of a read error, given a far larger clone one base away. Other DNA sequences of this sample code for an identical CDR3. The rearrangement uses TRBV18 and TRBJ1-1; 9 nucleotides align to TRBD1. The CDR3 runs 13 residues. Losses at the gene ends were 3 bases for V and 5 bases for J; bases not matched to a gene: 1. Germline V gene data show CDR1 as KGHSH and CDR2 as LQKENI. CDR3 residues: CASSPGQGTEAFF. The DNA of the CDR3 is TGTGCCAGCTCACCGGGACAGGGAACTGAAGCTTTCTTT.

This clone has just a few counts. The chain is built from TRBV6-4 and TRBJ1-5; D call uncertain. Germline assignment: CDR1 MRHNA and CDR2 SNTAGT. The CDR3 has 16 amino acids. With 2 bases removed from V and 3 bases from J, the gap between germline ends came to 14 bases. The CDR3 reads CASSDRRSGINQPQHF. The CDR3 DNA follows: TGTGCCAGCAGTGACAGAAGGTCCGGGATCAATCAGCCCCAGCATTTT.

This chain uses TRBV19 with TRBJ1-5, with D hard to call. The V end was cut by 3 bases, the J end by 3 bases, with 9 bases between. Per the germline V gene, CDR1 is LNHDA and CDR2 is SQIVND (reference sequence). There are 14 residues in the CDR3. The CDR3: CASSIYQDNQPQHF. CDR3 nucleotide sequence: TGTGCCAGTAGTATTTATCAGGACAATCAGCCCCAGCATTTT.

The count of this clone is one. The chain links TRBV9 to TRBJ1-3, with 11 bases matching TRBD1. V shed 2 bases and J 4 bases; nucleotides not matched to a gene: 2. From germline, CDR1 is SGDLS and CDR2 YYNGEE. The CDR3 extends over 15 amino acids. The CDR3 nucleotides are TGTGCCAGCAGCGTGGGGACAGGGGGAGGAAACACCATATATTTT. Its translation is CASSVGTGGGNTIYF.

The genes are TRBV18 and TRBJ2-1; D is unclear. The V gene lost 4 bases and the J gene lost 8 bases, with 9 bases spanning the gap. Germline CDR1 and CDR2: KGHSH and LQKENI. The CDR3 extends over 12 amino acids. The CDR3 loop reads CASSQVRHEQFF. DNA for the CDR3: TGTGCCAGCTCACAGGTGCGTCATGAGCAGTTCTTC. The entire variable domain, with the rest obtained from reference TRBV18 and TRBJ2-1, is as follows: NAGVMQNPRHLVRRRGQEARLRCSPMKGHSHVYWYRQLPEEGLKFMVYLQKENIIDESGMPKERFSAEFPKEGPSILRIQQVVRGDSAAYFCASSQVRHEQFFGPGTRLTVL.

The sample holds one count of this clone. The chain employs TRBV5-1 and TRBJ2-2; TRBD2 agrees at 7 bases. The CDR3 is 16 amino acids. Germline trimming cut 0 bases from V and 3 bases from J; bases unmatched to any gene: 5. Germline V gene data show CDR1 as SGHRS and CDR2 as YFSETQ. In DNA form, the CDR3 reads TGCGCCAGCAGCTTGGCTCTAGCGGACTACACCGGGGAGCTGTTTTTT. This sequence encodes CASSLALADYTGELFF.

The CDR3 reads CASSAGTASLYEQYF. CDR3 nucleotides: TGCGCCAGCAGCGCCGGGACAGCTTCTTTATACGAGCAGTACTTC. The rearrangement uses TRBV5-1 and TRBJ2-7, with 7 bases aligning to TRBD1. The CDR3 runs 15 residues. Germline CDR1 is SGHRS and CDR2 is YFSETQ. V was pared by 4 bases and J by 4 bases, with 11 bases of the junction left unmatched.

The CDR3 sequence is CASSSSGSRNEQFF. The CDR3, as DNA: TGCGCCAGCAGCTCTAGCGGGAGTCGCAATGAGCAGTTCTTC. The rearrangement uses TRBV5-1 and TRBJ2-1, with 10 bases that match TRBD2. From germline, CDR1 is SGHRS and CDR2 YFSETQ. V lost 3 bases and J lost 6; bases outside the gene matches: 3. CDR3 length: 14 residues.

The count of this clone is one. The V and J genes are TRBV5-4 and TRBJ2-7, with unresolved D. Germline CDR1 is SGHNT and CDR2 is YYREEE (reference sequence). CDR3 length equals 14 residues. V was pared by 0 bases and J by 0 bases, with 7 bases between. In nucleotides, the CDR3 is TGTGCCAGCAGCTTGGGGGCGGCCTCCTACGAGCAGTACTTC. Protein product: CASSLGAASYEQYF.

The gene calls are TRBV4-3 and TRBJ1-2; D possibly corresponds to TRBD1 (6 bases). The CDR3 loop spans 16 amino acids. Trimming removed 4 bases from V and 0 bases from J, with 15 bases in between. CDR1 is LGHNA, CDR2 YSLEER, per germline. This CDR3 reads CASSLGEGGPNYGYTF. The CDR3 nucleotides are TGCGCCAGCAGCCTAGGAGAGGGGGGCCCTAACTATGGCTACACCTTC.

A remark on this clone: Other DNA sequences within the sample encode an identical CDR3. The chain carries TRBV5-1 and TRBJ2-7, with 8 bases fitting TRBD2. Germline lookup yields CDR1 SGHRS and CDR2 YFSETQ. This CDR3 has 14 residues. V was clipped by 2 bases and J by 0 bases; unmatched bases: 1. CDR3 sequence (DNA): TGCGCCAGCAGCTTTGGGACTAGCTCCTACGAGCAGTACTTC. This gives the protein CASSFGTSSYEQYF. Together with reference TRBV5-1 and TRBJ2-7, the CDR3 gives the full variable domain: KAGVTQTPRYLIKTRGQQVTLSCSPISGHRSVSWYQQTPGQGLQFLFEYFSETQRNKGNFPGRFSGRQFSNSRSEMNVSTLELGDSALYLCASSFGTSSYEQYFGPGTRLTVT.

The chain employs TRBV7-2 and TRBJ2-7, with 7 nucleotides matching TRBD2. The CDR3 has 17 residues. V dropped 1 base and J dropped 3; count of bases not matched to a gene: 12. Germline V gene sequence: CDR1 SGHTA, CDR2 FQGNSA. The CDR3 bases are TGTGCCAGCAGCTTAGGGTCGCTGGGGGGAGGGAACTACGAGCAGTACTTC. Its protein product is CASSLGSLGGGNYEQYF.

The chain joins TRBV7-9 to TRBJ1-2; D uncertain. The CDR3 contains 14 residues. Deletions cut 6 bases from V and 1 base from J, with 12 bases between. Germline V gives CDR1 SEHNR, CDR2 FQNEAQ (reference sequence). The CDR3 nucleotides are TGTGCCAGCAGACCCCAAGGCGGTAACTATGGCTACACCTTC. Its translation: CASRPQGGNYGYTF.

The rearrangement joins TRBV4-1 to TRBJ1-4; D uncertain. Trimming removed 0 bases from V and 7 bases from J, with 9 bases in between. The germline gives CDR1 MGHRA, CDR2 YSYEKL. The CDR3 sequence is 14 residues long. CDR3 coding DNA: TGCGCCAGCAGCCAAGACAGGCACATTGAAAAACTGTTTTTT. It translates to CASSQDRHIEKLFF.

This clone was picked up one time. The J gene is TRBJ1-5, the V gene TRBV2, with 7 bases matching TRBD1. The J segment lost 1 base and the V segment lost 6 bases, leaving 6 bases of the junction unmatched. The CDR3 is 15 residues long. From germline, CDR1 is SNHLY and CDR2 FYNNEI. The CDR3 sequence is CASRVLQGSNQPQHF. CDR3 DNA: TGTGCCAGCAGGGTACTACAGGGGAGCAATCAGCCCCAGCATTTT. Using reference TRBV2 and TRBJ1-5 for the parts outside the CDR3, the full variable domain is EPEVTQTPSHQVTQMGQEVILRCVPISNHLYFYWYRQILGQKVEFLVSFYNNEISEKSEIFDDQFSVERPDGSNFTLKIRSTKLEDSAMYFCASRVLQGSNQPQHFGDGTRLSIL.